This TCR beta chain was identified in a study of cytomegalovirus exposure and HLA in healthy donors. V gave up 2 bases and J gave up 8 bases, with 19 bases separating them. The CDR3 extends over 15 amino acids. Germline values: CDR1 SGHRS, CDR2 YFSETQ. PCR used 60 Vbeta primers and 13 Jbeta primers. Generated by immunoSEQ multiplex PCR, the TCRdb table keeps only in-frame clones and is missing some. The sample lists more than 200,000 clones, roughly 80% occurring once. General study findings and limits: In vitro testing confirmed a few CMV-associated chains as specific for CMV antigens.

In regard to this clone: Its target is unknown.

The sequence was collected from a girl aged 10-17 years in good health and CMV-seronegative. Specimen: PBMCs. V usage is TRBV5-1 and J usage is TRBJ1-2; possibly TRBD1 for D (6 bases). In DNA form, the CDR3 reads TGCGCCAGCAGCTTAAGGACAGACCAAAAAGGAGGCTACACCTTC. Protein sequence: CASSLRTDQKGGYTF. Based on the CDR3 plus reference TRBV5-1 and TRBJ1-2, the full variable domain is KAGVTQTPRYLIKTRGQQVTLSCSPISGHRSVSWYQQTPGQGLQFLFEYFSETQRNKGNFPGRFSGRQFSNSRSEMNVSTLELGDSALYLCASSLRTDQKGGYTFGSGTRLTVV.